These 15 T cell receptor beta chains share one sample of origin, sequenced in a study of CD8+CD57+ T cells in acquired aplastic anemia. Whoever was chosen for sequencing had shown CD8+CD57+ cell expansion by flow cytometry. Genomic DNA provided the template from which TCR beta VDJ and CDR3 profiles were obtained. TCRdb ran MiXCR on the reads and lists one entry per CDR3 protein. The table shows approximately 95,000 distinct CDR3 sequences, with roughly two thirds occurring only once. The material sequenced was sorted CD4+, CD8+, or CD8+CD57+ T cells (not recorded which) from PBMCs. The receptors come from a human donor with aplastic anemia.

This clonotype was detected only once. The chain links TRBV10-3 to TRBJ1-1; D is ambiguous. Per the germline V gene, CDR1 is ENHRY and CDR2 is SYGVKD. Trimming removed 4 bases at V and 5 bases at J, with 11 bases between. CDR3 length: 13 residues. The CDR3 loop reads CAISASSRTEAFF. CDR3 DNA sequence: TGTGCCATCAGTGCCTCATCCAGGACTGAAGCTTTCTTT.

This clonotype was counted at least ten times. This sequence joins TRBV7-9 and TRBJ2-3, with no clear D. The CDR3 runs 14 residues. Trimming removed 1 base at V and 1 base at J, with 6 bases between. Germline-derived CDR1 and CDR2 are SEHNR and FQNEAQ (reference sequence). The CDR3 here is CASSLGEGTDTQYF. The CDR3 bases are TGTGCCAGCAGCTTAGGAGAGGGCACAGATACGCAGTATTTT.

This clonotype was seen ten or more times. This chain connects TRBV6-5 to TRBJ2-1; 10 nucleotides align to TRBD2. J gave up 6 bases and V 4 bases, and 6 bases lay outside the gene matches. The CDR3 extends over 15 amino acids. Germline V gives CDR1 MNHEY, CDR2 SVGAGI. CDR3: CASSSSGSDSNEQFF. The CDR3 nucleotides are TGTGCCAGCAGTTCTAGCGGGAGTGATAGCAATGAGCAGTTCTTC.

This clonotype was seen only a few times. The chain recombines TRBV20-1 with TRBJ2-7, with 11 bases that match TRBD1. Trimming took 4 bases from V and 7 from J; bases not matched to a gene: 9. Germline-derived CDR1 and CDR2 are DFQATT and SNEGSKA (reference sequence). CDR3 length equals 14 residues. CDR3 coding DNA: TGCAGTGCTATAGGACAGGGGGCATTTCAGGAGCAGTACTTC. Residues: CSAIGQGAFQEQYF.

In this sample, this clonotype turned up a few times. The V gene is TRBV29-1, the J gene TRBJ2-7, with D tentatively TRBD2 (6 bases). Germline CDR1 reads SQVTM; CDR2 reads ANQGSEA. The CDR3 loop spans 12 amino acids. V was clipped by 2 bases and J by 6 bases, with 11 bases between them. CDR3 loop: CSVEKLAGEQYF. Here the CDR3 DNA reads TGCAGCGTTGAAAAACTAGCTGGCGAGCAGTACTTC.

The V gene is TRBV12-3 or TRBV12-4, the J gene TRBJ1-4; D uncertain. This CDR3 has 16 residues. Trimming removed 3 bases from V and 0 bases from J, with 11 bases in between. The CDR3: CASSFEVGPTNEKLFF. The DNA for the CDR3 is TGTGCCAGCAGTTTCGAAGTCGGACCAACTAATGAAAAACTGTTTTTT.

This clonotype was observed a single time. The gene calls are TRBV7-8 and TRBJ1-1; no clear D gene. The CDR3 runs 10 residues. V was trimmed by 5 bases and J by 11 bases, leaving 9 bases between them. Germline V gives CDR1 SGHVS, CDR2 FQNEAQ. CDR3 nucleotide sequence: TGTGCCAGCAGCCCCCTACCCGCTTTCTTT. Its protein product is CASSPLPAFF.

This clonotype was observed a handful of times. The rearrangement joins TRBV29-1 to TRBJ2-1, with 12 bases fitting TRBD2. This CDR3 spans 15 amino acids. Germline CDR1 reads SQVTM; CDR2 reads ANQGSEA. With 3 bases clipped from V and 7 bases from J, the junction kept 7 bases outside the gene matches. The CDR3, as DNA: TGCAGCGTTGACGGACTAGCGGGGCTGATGAATGAGCAGTTCTTC. As protein: CSVDGLAGLMNEQFF.

This chain's CDR3 is CASSPRGRTEAFF. In DNA form, the CDR3 reads TGTGCCAGCAGCCCTCGGGGGAGAACTGAAGCTTTCTTT. This rearrangement joins TRBV7-8 to TRBJ1-1; possible D gene TRBD1, 5 bases. The germline V gene has CDR1 SGHVS and CDR2 FQNEAQ. V was trimmed by 5 bases and J by 5 bases, leaving 12 bases between them. The CDR3 runs 13 residues.

This clonotype appeared once. The genes are TRBV20-1 and TRBJ2-7; 7 nucleotides match TRBD2. Looked up from germline, CDR1 is DFQATT and CDR2 is SNEGSKA (reference sequence). Unmatched junction bases numbered 6, after V lost 5 bases and J lost 2 bases. The CDR3 extends over 13 amino acids. The CDR3 DNA reads TGCAGTGCTCCTAGCGGAGGGGCCTACGAGCAGTACTTC. Translated, it gives CSAPSGGAYEQYF.

As concerns this clonotype: The CDR3 carries no conserved terminal phenylalanine or tryptophan, so it likely arises from a read error. The rearrangement joins TRBV2 to TRBJ1-1; D is uncertain. Trimming removed 3 bases from V and 1 base from J, with 6 bases in between. The CDR3 runs to 13 residues. Germline V gene sequence: CDR1 SNHLY, CDR2 FYNNEI. CDR3 in amino acids: CASSDSENTEAFS. CDR3 coding DNA: TGTGCCAGCAGTGACAGCGAGAACACTGAAGCTTTCTCT.

The chain has TRBV5-1 and TRBJ1-1; D not certain. Trimming took 4 bases from V and 2 from J, leaving 15 bases between them. This CDR3 region has 15 residues. Germline V gene lookup returns CDR1 SGHRS and CDR2 YFSETQ. DNA of the CDR3: TGCGCCAGCAGCCCCCAGCCGGGCCCAAACACTGAAGCTTTCTTT. This encodes CASSPQPGPNTEAFF.

The chain joins TRBV7-9 to TRBJ2-1, with D unresolved. The V gene lost 3 bases and the J gene lost 6 bases, with 3 bases spanning the gap. The CDR3 loop spans 11 amino acids. The V gene's germline CDR1 is SEHNR and CDR2 FQNEAQ (reference sequence). CDR3 bases: TGTGCCAGCAGCTTTAGCAATGAGCAGTTCTTC. Translation: CASSFSNEQFF.

This clonotype occurred once. The chain employs TRBV2 and TRBJ2-7, with TRBD2 matching over 7 bases. Trimming removed 6 bases from V and 3 bases from J; junction bases left unmatched: 5. This CDR3 is 13 amino acids long. CDR1 is SNHLY and CDR2 is FYNNEI in the germline V gene. The CDR3 nucleotides are TGTGCCAGCAGGGAGGGAGGGTTCTACGAGCAGTACTTC. Protein sequence: CASREGGFYEQYF.

This clonotype was counted a few times. The gene calls are TRBV20-1 and TRBJ2-7; TRBD1 matches 8 bases. CDR1 and CDR2 (germline): DFQATT, SNEGSKA (reference sequence). The CDR3 has 14 residues. Trimming took 5 bases from V and 3 from J; bases not matched to a gene: 9. CDR3 DNA sequence: TGCAGTGCTGTTGAACTCGGACAGGGCTACGAGCAGTACTTC. Amino acid sequence: CSAVELGQGYEQYF.